This TCR beta chain was found in a study of Ad26.COV2.S vaccination and SARS-CoV-2 variants. Whole-study results and caveats: Responses of T cells in total may have been underestimated by the TCR breadth and depth analyses.

Remarks on this clone: Its specificity is unknown.

Between the trimmed V and J ends, which lost 5 bases and 5 bases, there was a span of 9 bases. CDR1 is SGHVS, CDR2 FNYEAQ, per germline. The CDR3 has 12 amino acids. Treatment here: around 19 received Ad26.COV2.S at low or high dose, single or two shots; roughly five received placebo; per-sample allocation not given. Day 63 after the first injection of vaccine or placebo was the sampling time. The table came from immunoSEQ multiplex PCR; TCRdb's copy has only in-frame clones and leaves some out. The sample contains over 200,000 clones, 85% to 90% of which appear only once. This rearrangement joins TRBV7-6 to TRBJ2-5; D unresolved. The sample here was peripheral blood, taken in a trial of Ad26.COV2.S vaccine versus placebo. This clonotype was obtained from a person between 18 and 65 years old who received the Ad26.COV2.S COVID-19 vaccine or a placebo. The CDR3 here is CASSAQGETQYF. CDR3 nucleotide sequence: TGTGCCAGCAGCGCCCAAGGGGAGACCCAGTACTTC.